A selection of T cell receptor beta chains follows, all from one sample in a study of cytomegalovirus exposure and HLA in healthy donors. Clones were sequenced by immunoSEQ multiplex PCR, and TCRdb holds only the in-frame ones, with some missing. In the table there are 130,000 or so clones, around 83% of which are singletons. Sequencing was carried out using PBMCs. The source of these receptors is a woman aged 45-59 years in good health and CMV-seropositive. Both conserved end residues are part of each CDR3. A D gene is named only where the DNA matches it firmly. Expanded clones are given a class, and other clones once, few, many or no size at all.

J,D,V,size,CDR3,DNA
TRBJ1-1,-,TRBV5-1,-,CASSLMGQGNTEAFF,TGCGCCAGCAGCTTGATGGGGCAGGGGAACACTGAAGCTTTCTTT
TRBJ2-7,TRBD2,TRBV6-6,-,CASRRLAGTYEQYF,TGTGCCAGCAGACGACTAGCGGGGACCTACGAGCAGTACTTC
TRBJ1-1,-,TRBV7-2,once,CASSLAPGRAEAFF,TGTGCCAGCAGCTTAGCGCCCGGGCGGGCTGAAGCTTTCTTT
TRBJ2-7,TRBD2,TRBV28,-,CASSPRDRRLAGGYEQYF,TGTGCCAGCAGTCCGAGGGACAGGAGACTAGCGGGAGGCTACGAGCAGTACTTC
TRBJ2-3,-,TRBV5-1,-,CASSLQTRGLSTDTQYF,TGCGCCAGCAGCTTGCAGACCAGGGGCCTTAGCACAGATACGCAGTATTTT
TRBJ2-3,TRBD1,TRBV18,-,CASSQTGTGSSTDTQYF,TGTGCCAGCTCACAAACCGGGACAGGGTCATCCACAGATACGCAGTATTTT
TRBJ1-2,-,TRBV5-4,-,CASSLVGEGNYGYTF,TGTGCCAGCAGCTTGGTAGGGGAGGGGAACTATGGCTACACCTTC
TRBJ1-5,-,TRBV19,-,CASSSGAPNQPQHF,TGTGCCAGTAGTAGTGGGGCACCAAATCAGCCCCAGCATTTT
TRBJ1-2,TRBD1,TRBV5-1,-,CASSFNRGRNYGYTF,TGCGCCAGCAGCTTTAACAGGGGGCGGAACTATGGCTACACCTTC
TRBJ2-7,-,TRBV30,-,CAYELLRDRAYEQYF,TGTGCCTACGAACTGCTCCGAGACAGAGCCTACGAGCAGTACTTC
TRBJ2-1,-,TRBV9,-,CASSVEAVGVSEQFF,TGTGCCAGCAGCGTAGAGGCGGTAGGCGTTAGTGAGCAGTTCTTC
TRBJ1-1,TRBD1,TRBV4-1,-,CASSLTQGARTEAFF,TGCGCCAGCAGCCTCACACAGGGGGCGAGGACTGAAGCTTTCTTT
TRBJ1-3,-,TRBV18,-,CASSIKIPGQGFSGNTIYF,TGTGCCAGCTCAATTAAAATCCCAGGACAAGGTTTCTCTGGAAACACCATATATTTT
TRBJ2-7,TRBD2,TRBV10-3,once,CASKGTSGSYEQYF,TGTGCCTCCAAGGGGACTAGCGGCTCCTACGAGCAGTACTTC
TRBJ1-3,TRBD1,TRBV6-6,-,CASSYSWTGSGNTIYF,TGTGCCAGCAGTTACTCCTGGACAGGCTCTGGAAACACCATATATTTT
TRBJ2-1,TRBD2,TRBV5-1,once,CASSGGTSGGYNEQFF,TGCGCCAGCAGCGGGGGGACTAGCGGGGGTTACAATGAGCAGTTCTTC
TRBJ2-1,-,TRBV2,-,CASSEVADSYSYNEQFF,TGTGCCAGCAGTGAAGTCGCGGACAGTTATTCTTACAATGAGCAGTTCTTC
TRBJ2-7,TRBD1,TRBV7-9,-,CASKWGGTGQYEQYF,TGTGCCAGCAAATGGGGGGGGACAGGGCAGTACGAGCAGTACTTC
TRBJ2-1,-,TRBV6-1,-,CASSLLIGATNEQFF,TGTGCCAGCAGCCTCCTAATCGGAGCGACCAATGAGCAGTTCTTC
TRBJ1-1,TRBD1,TRBV6-4,-,CASSDAGGQGTFEAFF,TGTGCCAGCAGTGACGCGGGGGGACAGGGTACTTTTGAAGCTTTCTTT
TRBJ1-1,-,TRBV4-1,few,CASSPGSGRTEAFF,TGCGCCAGCAGCCCCGGCTCAGGGCGCACTGAAGCTTTCTTT
TRBJ2-7,TRBD1,TRBV27,-,CASSLGTGDHEQYF,TGTGCCAGCAGTCTCGGGACAGGCGACCACGAGCAGTACTTC
TRBJ2-3,-,TRBV7-9,-,CASSSQMNTQYF,TGTGCCAGCAGCTCGCAGATGAATACGCAGTATTTT
TRBJ1-5,TRBD1,TRBV10-1,-,CASSPTGGLYSNQPQHF,TGCGCCAGCAGCCCGACAGGGGGGTTATATAGCAATCAGCCCCAGCATTTT
TRBJ2-1,TRBD2,TRBV6-1,-,CASEGGGHNEQFF,TGTGCCAGCGAAGGCGGGGGGCACAATGAGCAGTTCTTC
TRBJ1-3,TRBD1,TRBV7-9,once,CASSFRQGVGNTIYF,TGTGCCAGCAGCTTCCGACAGGGGGTTGGAAACACCATATATTTT
TRBJ2-1,-,TRBV11-2,-,CASSLGGGANYNEQFF,TGTGCCAGCAGCTTAGGAGGGGGGGCCAACTACAATGAGCAGTTCTTC
TRBJ1-1,-,TRBV7-8,-,CASSGSRVRTEAFF,TGTGCCAGCAGCGGCTCCAGGGTCCGCACTGAAGCTTTCTTT